This TCR beta chain came from a study of EBV T-cell therapy then PD-1 blockade in nasopharyngeal carcinoma (dated by TCRdb to the early 2020s). Notes on this clone: The antigen it recognizes is unknown. The record has no base qualities; no much larger clone is one base away.

This specimen's treatment or condition label, per the study, means: AdE1-LMPpoly-expanded autologous EBV-specific T-cell therapy followed by anti-PD-1 nivolumab. The Qiagen DNeasy Kit was used to extract genomic DNA from the sorted cells. TCR beta chain deep sequencing was performed on the immunoSEQ platform. The original pipeline was this. Repertoire data analysis was performed with the immunoSEQ Analyzer software. The clones in this table, taken by TCRdb from immuneACCESS, are in-frame only. Not every clone is retained; where verified, under half of the shortfall comes from an unresolved V gene, and the cause of the rest is unknown. The V and J calls and clone size come from that table; D and trimming were worked out from the DNA. In this sample the table shows 25,000 or so clones, around 82% of which occur a single time. The ten largest clones add up to roughly 30% of the sample. Trimming costs V 4 bases and J 6 bases, and their ends lie 16 bases apart. The germline V gene specifies SGHNT as CDR1 and YENEEA as CDR2. The CDR3 goes from the cysteine to the phenylalanine over 14 residues. Only the CDR3 DNA is retained, 42 bases long and in frame from the first base.

The sequence derives from a man between 35 and 55 years old with nasopharyngeal carcinoma. Sequencing was performed on CD8+ T cells from blood, taken at roughly day 65 from a patient whose treatment included autologous EBV-specific T cells and nivolumab. This chain joins TRBV11-3 to TRBJ2-7, with no D gene named confidently. The CDR3 in this case is CASSSSWTPSEQYF. The DNA is as follows: TGTGCCAGCAGCTCCAGTTGGACCCCCAGCGAGCAGTACTTC.